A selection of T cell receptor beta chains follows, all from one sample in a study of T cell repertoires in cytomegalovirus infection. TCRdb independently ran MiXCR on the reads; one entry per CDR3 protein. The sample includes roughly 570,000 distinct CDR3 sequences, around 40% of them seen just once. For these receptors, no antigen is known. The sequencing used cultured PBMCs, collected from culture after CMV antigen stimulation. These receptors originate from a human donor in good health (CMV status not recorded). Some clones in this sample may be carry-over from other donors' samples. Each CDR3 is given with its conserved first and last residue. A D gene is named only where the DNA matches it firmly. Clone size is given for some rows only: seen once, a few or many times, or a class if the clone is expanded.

cdr3_aa: CAISPEASTDTQYF
cdr3_nt: TGTGCCATCAGCCCAGAGGCTAGCACAGATACGCAGTATTTT
d_call: NA
v_call: TRBV10-3
clone_size: NA
j_call: TRBJ2-3

cdr3_aa: CASSRGQGPSETQYF
cdr3_nt: TGTGCCAGCAGTAGGGGACAGGGACCGTCGGAGACCCAGTACTTC
d_call: TRBD1
v_call: TRBV11-2
clone_size: NA
j_call: TRBJ2-5

cdr3_aa: CASSSGGQPYNEQFF
cdr3_nt: TGTGCCAGCAGCTCGGGCGGACAGCCATACAATGAGCAGTTCTTC
d_call: NA
v_call: TRBV7-2
clone_size: few
j_call: TRBJ2-1

cdr3_aa: CASSRMASGASYEQYF
cdr3_nt: TGCGCCAGCAGCCGCATGGCCTCCGGGGCGTCTTACGAGCAGTACTTC
d_call: NA
v_call: TRBV4-1
clone_size: NA
j_call: TRBJ2-7

cdr3_aa: CASTTGTQETQYF
cdr3_nt: TGTGCCAGCACCACCGGGACCCAAGAGACCCAGTACTTC
d_call: NA
v_call: TRBV2
clone_size: NA
j_call: TRBJ2-5

cdr3_aa: CSVPRYGGLTQYF
cdr3_nt: TGCAGCGTCCCTAGATATGGGGGACTTACGCAGTATTTT
d_call: NA
v_call: TRBV29-1
clone_size: NA
j_call: TRBJ2-3

cdr3_aa: CASSLDGSGEETQYF
cdr3_nt: TGCGCCAGCAGCTTGGATGGTAGCGGGGAAGAGACCCAGTACTTC
d_call: TRBD2
v_call: TRBV5-1
clone_size: NA
j_call: TRBJ2-5

cdr3_aa: CATSSGQDTQYF
cdr3_nt: TGTGCCACCTCATCGGGGCAGGATACGCAGTATTTT
d_call: NA
v_call: TRBV27
clone_size: few
j_call: TRBJ2-3

cdr3_aa: CASSRGGRETQYF
cdr3_nt: TGTGCCAGCAGCCGGGGGGGGAGAGAGACCCAGTACTTC
d_call: TRBD2
v_call: TRBV7-8
clone_size: few
j_call: TRBJ2-5

cdr3_aa: CASSQDSMQETQYF
cdr3_nt: TGCGCCAGCAGCCAGGACAGCATGCAAGAGACCCAGTACTTC
d_call: NA
v_call: TRBV4-3
clone_size: few
j_call: TRBJ2-5

cdr3_aa: CASSVFRDRGWNEQFF
cdr3_nt: TGTGCCAGCAGCGTTTTCCGGGACAGGGGATGGAATGAGCAGTTCTTC
d_call: TRBD1
v_call: TRBV7-9
clone_size: few
j_call: TRBJ2-1

cdr3_aa: CASSSSRVTYGYTF
cdr3_nt: TGTGCCAGCAGCTCGAGCAGGGTAACCTATGGCTACACCTTC
d_call: NA
v_call: TRBV7-9
clone_size: few
j_call: TRBJ1-2

cdr3_aa: CASRQDTYEQYF
cdr3_nt: TGTGCCAGTAGACAAGACACCTACGAGCAGTACTTC
d_call: NA
v_call: TRBV19
clone_size: NA
j_call: TRBJ2-7

cdr3_aa: CAWSGINSPLHF
cdr3_nt: TGTGCCTGGAGTGGGATTAATTCACCCCTCCACTTT
d_call: NA
v_call: TRBV30
clone_size: once
j_call: TRBJ1-6

cdr3_aa: CASSGDRGVMNTEAFF
cdr3_nt: TGTGCCAGCAGCGGGGACAGGGGGGTCATGAACACTGAAGCTTTCTTT
d_call: TRBD1
v_call: TRBV7-2
clone_size: many
j_call: TRBJ1-1

cdr3_aa: CARSLGGVEQFF
cdr3_nt: TGTGCCCGCAGCTTAGGGGGGGTTGAGCAGTTCTTC
d_call: NA
v_call: TRBV7-2
clone_size: NA
j_call: TRBJ2-1

cdr3_aa: CASSLYSRQGNGQNTEAFF
cdr3_nt: TGTGCCAGCAGCTTATACAGTAGACAAGGGAACGGCCAGAACACTGAAGCTTTCTTT
d_call: NA
v_call: TRBV7-8
clone_size: NA
j_call: TRBJ1-1

cdr3_aa: CSVWGGLAGVSEQFF
cdr3_nt: TGCAGCGTCTGGGGGGGACTAGCGGGAGTTTCTGAGCAGTTCTTC
d_call: TRBD2
v_call: TRBV29-1
clone_size: few
j_call: TRBJ2-1

cdr3_aa: CASSLIRASGANVLTF
cdr3_nt: TGTGCCAGCAGCTTAATCAGGGCCTCTGGGGCCAACGTCCTGACTTTC
d_call: NA
v_call: TRBV7-6
clone_size: few
j_call: TRBJ2-6

cdr3_aa: CASSPMGQSTDTQYF
cdr3_nt: TGTGCCAGCTCACCGATGGGACAGAGCACAGATACGCAGTATTTT
d_call: TRBD1
v_call: TRBV18
clone_size: NA
j_call: TRBJ2-3

cdr3_aa: CASSQENGGAIDTQYF
cdr3_nt: TGTGCCAGCAGCCAAGAAAACGGGGGGGCAATAGATACGCAGTATTTT
d_call: TRBD2
v_call: TRBV4-1
clone_size: NA
j_call: TRBJ2-3

cdr3_aa: CATSTYRGSGNTIYF
cdr3_nt: TGTGCCACCAGCACATACAGGGGTTCTGGAAACACCATATATTTT
d_call: TRBD1
v_call: TRBV15
clone_size: NA
j_call: TRBJ1-3

cdr3_aa: CASSLFGGYNEQFF
cdr3_nt: TGTGCCAGCAGTTTGTTCGGCGGGTACAATGAGCAGTTCTTC
d_call: NA
v_call: TRBV28
clone_size: NA
j_call: TRBJ2-1

cdr3_aa: CASSLGRQKNEQFF
cdr3_nt: TGTGCCAGCAGCTTGGGACGACAGAAGAATGAGCAGTTCTTC
d_call: NA
v_call: TRBV7-6
clone_size: few
j_call: TRBJ2-1

cdr3_aa: CASSPPRGSGTDTQYF
cdr3_nt: TGTGCCAGCAGCCCCCCGAGGGGGAGTGGGACAGATACGCAGTATTTT
d_call: NA
v_call: TRBV5-4
clone_size: NA
j_call: TRBJ2-3

cdr3_aa: CASSEDIPTEQYF
cdr3_nt: TGTGCCAGCAGTGAGGATATTCCTACGGAGCAGTACTTC
d_call: NA
v_call: TRBV2
clone_size: NA
j_call: TRBJ2-7

cdr3_aa: CAISELAARLGNQPQHF
cdr3_nt: TGTGCCATCAGTGAGTTGGCAGCCCGGTTGGGCAATCAGCCCCAGCATTTT
d_call: NA
v_call: TRBV10-3
clone_size: NA
j_call: TRBJ1-5

cdr3_aa: CASRPLAGTAGWRTDTQYF
cdr3_nt: TGTGCCAGCAGACCTCTAGCGGGGACCGCGGGGTGGAGGACAGATACGCAGTATTTT
d_call: TRBD2
v_call: TRBV11-2
clone_size: NA
j_call: TRBJ2-3

cdr3_aa: CASGLTSGGGYETQYF
cdr3_nt: TGTGCCAGCGGATTAACTAGCGGGGGAGGCTATGAGACCCAGTACTTC
d_call: TRBD2
v_call: TRBV12-3/TRBV12-4
clone_size: NA
j_call: TRBJ2-5

cdr3_aa: CASSSGGSGGTDTQYF
cdr3_nt: TGTGCCAGCAGCTCAGGAGGTAGCGGAGGCACAGATACGCAGTATTTT
d_call: NA
v_call: TRBV9
clone_size: NA
j_call: TRBJ2-3

cdr3_aa: CSAGTWGADAGAFF
cdr3_nt: TGCAGTGCCGGGACCTGGGGGGCGGACGCCGGGGCTTTCTTT
d_call: NA
v_call: TRBV20-1
clone_size: NA
j_call: TRBJ1-1

cdr3_aa: CASSALGTPNEQFF
cdr3_nt: TGTGCCAGCAGTGCGTTAGGAACGCCCAATGAGCAGTTCTTC
d_call: NA
v_call: TRBV2
clone_size: few
j_call: TRBJ2-1

cdr3_aa: CASSRGTSWYEQFF
cdr3_nt: TGTGCCAGCAGCCGAGGGACTAGCTGGTATGAGCAGTTCTTC
d_call: TRBD2
v_call: TRBV7-9
clone_size: NA
j_call: TRBJ2-1

cdr3_aa: CASSLGGTGEYGYTF
cdr3_nt: TGTGCCAGCAGTTTAGGGGGGACAGGGGAATATGGCTACACCTTC
d_call: TRBD1
v_call: TRBV7-2
clone_size: many
j_call: TRBJ1-2

cdr3_aa: CASRGDNGNTIYF
cdr3_nt: TGTGCCAGCCGAGGTGACAACGGAAACACCATATATTTT
d_call: NA
v_call: TRBV19
clone_size: NA
j_call: TRBJ1-3

cdr3_aa: CASSLAGREAWNEQFF
cdr3_nt: TGTGCCAGCAGCTTAGCTGGGCGGGAGGCGTGGAATGAGCAGTTCTTC
d_call: TRBD2
v_call: TRBV7-6
clone_size: few
j_call: TRBJ2-1

cdr3_aa: CASSLWSNQPQHF
cdr3_nt: TGTGCCAGCAGCTTATGGAGCAATCAGCCCCAGCATTTT
d_call: NA
v_call: TRBV7-2
clone_size: NA
j_call: TRBJ1-5

cdr3_aa: CASTPSGSNTGELFF
cdr3_nt: TGTGCCAGCACCCCAAGCGGTTCGAACACCGGGGAGCTGTTTTTT
d_call: NA
v_call: TRBV28
clone_size: few
j_call: TRBJ2-2

cdr3_aa: CASSIAGINYGYTF
cdr3_nt: TGTGCCAGTAGTATAGCGGGGATTAACTATGGCTACACCTTC
d_call: NA
v_call: TRBV19
clone_size: NA
j_call: TRBJ1-2

cdr3_aa: CASKIGLSTGELFF
cdr3_nt: TGTGCCAGCAAGATCGGGCTTTCCACCGGGGAGCTGTTTTTT
d_call: NA
v_call: TRBV6-5
clone_size: NA
j_call: TRBJ2-2

cdr3_aa: CASSGDRAYEQYF
cdr3_nt: TGTGCCAGCAGTGGGGACAGAGCCTACGAGCAGTACTTC
d_call: TRBD1
v_call: TRBV2
clone_size: many
j_call: TRBJ2-7

cdr3_aa: CASSLAGTSFEKLFF
cdr3_nt: TGTGCCAGCAGCTTAGCGGGGACGAGCTTCGAAAAACTGTTTTTT
d_call: NA
v_call: TRBV7-2
clone_size: many
j_call: TRBJ1-4

cdr3_aa: CSARDWTKTNTGELFF
cdr3_nt: TGCAGTGCTAGAGATTGGACAAAGACGAACACCGGGGAGCTGTTTTTT
d_call: NA
v_call: TRBV20-1
clone_size: NA
j_call: TRBJ2-2